The clone carrying this TCR beta chain was seen just once. The entry originates in a study of blood T cell repertoires in COVID-19. Overall study: Sites across the United States, Italy and Spain contributed samples from acute and convalescent COVID-19.

Trimming cost V 5 bases and J 5 bases, with 13 bases left between them. The CDR3 covers 14 residues. CDR1 and CDR2 from the germline V gene are LNHDA and SQIVND (reference sequence). In the study's own analysis: The authors estimated nucleated cell counts from reference gene primer amplification. Some clones are missing from TCRdb's copy, which holds only in-frame ones; the method was immunoSEQ multiplex PCR. V and J calls and clone size are as listed in that table; D and trimming were resolved from the DNA. This repertoire shows 190,000 or so clones, roughly 89% found once; its top ten account for 6.2%.

The rearrangement joins TRBV19 to TRBJ1-5; a possible D gene is TRBD1 (6 bases). Sequences were obtained from peripheral blood. This receptor was taken from a man aged 60 to 75 who had recovered from COVID-19. The CDR3 nucleotides are TGTGCCAGTAGTTTGGGATACAGGGATCAGCCCCAGCATTTT. It is translated as CASSLGYRDQPQHF.